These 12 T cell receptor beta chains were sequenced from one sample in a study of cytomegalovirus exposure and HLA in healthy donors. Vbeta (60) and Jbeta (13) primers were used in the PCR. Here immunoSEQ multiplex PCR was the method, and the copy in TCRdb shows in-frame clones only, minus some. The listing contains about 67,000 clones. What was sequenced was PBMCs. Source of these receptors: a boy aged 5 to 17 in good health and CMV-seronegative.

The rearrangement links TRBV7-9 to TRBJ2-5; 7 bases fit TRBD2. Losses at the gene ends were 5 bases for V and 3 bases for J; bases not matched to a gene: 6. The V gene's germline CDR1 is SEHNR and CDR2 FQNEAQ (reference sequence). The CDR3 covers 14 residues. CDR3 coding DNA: TGTGCCAGCAGCCCGGGAGGCAGGGAAGAGACCCAGTACTTC. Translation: CASSPGGREETQYF.

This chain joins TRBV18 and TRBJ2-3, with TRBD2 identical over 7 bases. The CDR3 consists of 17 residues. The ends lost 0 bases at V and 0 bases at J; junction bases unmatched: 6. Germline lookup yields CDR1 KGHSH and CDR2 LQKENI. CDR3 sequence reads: CASSPPGLAASTDTQYF. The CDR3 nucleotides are TGTGCCAGCTCACCACCCGGGCTAGCGGCTAGCACAGATACGCAGTATTTT.

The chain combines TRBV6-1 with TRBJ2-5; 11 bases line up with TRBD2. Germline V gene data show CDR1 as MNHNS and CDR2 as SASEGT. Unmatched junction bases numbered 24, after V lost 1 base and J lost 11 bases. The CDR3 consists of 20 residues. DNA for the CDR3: TGTGCCAGCAGTGAAGAGGCCATTGGTTTGCTAGCGGGAGGAAGTAGGGAGCAGTACTTC. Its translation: CASSEEAIGLLAGGSREQYF.

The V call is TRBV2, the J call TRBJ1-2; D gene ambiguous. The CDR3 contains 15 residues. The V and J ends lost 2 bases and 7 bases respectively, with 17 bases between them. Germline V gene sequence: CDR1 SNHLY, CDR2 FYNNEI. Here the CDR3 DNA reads TGTGCCAGCAGTGAAACGCCCCGCAGACGGGGTGGCTACACCTTC. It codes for CASSETPRRRGGYTF.

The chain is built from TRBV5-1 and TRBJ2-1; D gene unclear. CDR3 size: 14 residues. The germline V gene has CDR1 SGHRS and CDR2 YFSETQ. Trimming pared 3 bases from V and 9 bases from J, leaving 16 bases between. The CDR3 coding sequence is TGCGCCAGCAGCTCCCCCGCCCGTCGCAGTGAGCAGTTCTTC. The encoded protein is CASSSPARRSEQFF.

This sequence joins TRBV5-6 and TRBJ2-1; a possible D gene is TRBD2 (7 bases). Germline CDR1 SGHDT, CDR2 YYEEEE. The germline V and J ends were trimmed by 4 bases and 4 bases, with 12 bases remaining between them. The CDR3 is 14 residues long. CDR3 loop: CASSQGGVYNEQFF. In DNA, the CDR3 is TGTGCCAGCAGCCAAGGGGGGGTGTACAATGAGCAGTTCTTC.

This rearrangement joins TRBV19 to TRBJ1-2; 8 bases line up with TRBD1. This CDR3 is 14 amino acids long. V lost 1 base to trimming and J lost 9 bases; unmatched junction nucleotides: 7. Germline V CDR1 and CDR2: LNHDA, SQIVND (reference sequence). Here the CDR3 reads CASSIGRGQGSYTF. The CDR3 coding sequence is TGTGCCAGTAGTATAGGCAGGGGGCAAGGAAGCTACACCTTC.

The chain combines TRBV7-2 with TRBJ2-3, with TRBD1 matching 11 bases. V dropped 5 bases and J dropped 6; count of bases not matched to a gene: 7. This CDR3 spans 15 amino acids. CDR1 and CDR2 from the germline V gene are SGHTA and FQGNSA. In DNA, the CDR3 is TGTGCCAGCAGCGAAGGGACAGGGGGAATGGATACGCAGTATTTT. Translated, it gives CASSEGTGGMDTQYF.

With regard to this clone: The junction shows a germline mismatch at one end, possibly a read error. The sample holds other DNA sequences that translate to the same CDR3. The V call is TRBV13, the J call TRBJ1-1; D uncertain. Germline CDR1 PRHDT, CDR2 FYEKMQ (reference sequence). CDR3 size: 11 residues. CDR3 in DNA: TGCGCCAGCAGCTTACTCGCTGAAGCTTTCTTT. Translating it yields CASSLLAEAFF.

DNA for the CDR3: TGTGCCAGCAGCCAAGGGGCGTATAGCAATCAGCCCCAGCATTTT. Protein product: CASSQGAYSNQPQHF. The V call is TRBV7-2, the J call TRBJ1-5; possibly TRBD1 for D (5 bases). The germline V gene encodes CDR1 SGHTA and CDR2 FQGNSA. V lost 5 bases to trimming and J lost 0 bases, with 11 bases between them. This CDR3 has 15 residues.

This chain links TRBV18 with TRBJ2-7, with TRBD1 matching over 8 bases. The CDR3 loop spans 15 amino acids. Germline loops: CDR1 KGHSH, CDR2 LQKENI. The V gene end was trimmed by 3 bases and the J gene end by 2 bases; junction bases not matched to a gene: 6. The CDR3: CASSPGQEKAYEQYF. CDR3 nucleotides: TGTGCCAGCTCACCGGGACAGGAGAAAGCCTACGAGCAGTACTTC.

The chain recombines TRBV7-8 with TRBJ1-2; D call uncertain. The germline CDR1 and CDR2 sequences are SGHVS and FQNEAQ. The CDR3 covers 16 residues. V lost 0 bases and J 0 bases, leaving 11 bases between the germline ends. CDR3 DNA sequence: TGTGCCAGCAGCTTAGCGTACCAGGCCTCTAACTATGGCTACACCTTC. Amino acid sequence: CASSLAYQASNYGYTF.